A selection of T cell receptor beta chains follows, all from one sample in a study of blood T cell repertoires in COVID-19. The method was immunoSEQ multiplex PCR; TCRdb's version includes in-frame clones alone and lacks a portion of them. The table includes some 55,000 clones, less than 95% detected once. The specimen was peripheral blood. Receptors originate from a woman between 35 and 50 years old with active COVID-19. CDR3s include the opening cysteine and the closing phenylalanine or tryptophan. The D gene is left open where the match is weak. The size entry is marked missing in some rows and otherwise reads once, few, many or a size class.

d_call,j_call,v_call,cdr3_length,clone_size,cdr3_nt,cdr3_aa
TRBD2,TRBJ2-1,TRBV5-1,16,.,TGCGCCAGCAGCTCCGCTAGCGGGGGGGGCGACAATGAGCAGTTCTTC,CASSSASGGGDNEQFF
.,TRBJ1-2,TRBV7-9,17,.,TGTGCCAGCAGCCAAACGAAGTACAGGGACCCAAACTATGGCTACACCTTC,CASSQTKYRDPNYGYTF
.,TRBJ1-1,TRBV2,13,.,TGTGCCAGGAAAAAGGACAGAAACACTGAAGCTTTCTTT,CARKKDRNTEAFF
TRBD1,TRBJ1-2,TRBV19,13,.,TGTGCCAGTAGTAAGGGACAGGACTATGGCTACACCTTC,CASSKGQDYGYTF
.,TRBJ1-5,TRBV6-5,13,.,TGTGCCAGTCGGGGGGGCTGGGGTCAGCCCCAGCATTTT,CASRGGWGQPQHF
TRBD1,TRBJ2-2,TRBV7-7,17,.,TGTGCTAGCAGCTTAGAAGGACAGGGGAGATCCGCCGGGGAGCTGTTTTTT,CASSLEGQGRSAGELFF
.,TRBJ1-2,TRBV6-5,15,.,TGTGCCAGCAGCCTAAGCCAGGGTTTTACCTATGGCTACACCTTC,CASSLSQGFTYGYTF
.,TRBJ2-1,TRBV20-1,13,.,TGCAGTGCTAGTAGACCGGGTTACAATGAGCAGTTCTTC,CSASRPGYNEQFF
.,TRBJ2-7,TRBV5-1,16,.,TGCGCCAGCAGCTTGGTTGATGGGTTGGGAGGCCACGAGCAGTACTTC,CASSLVDGLGGHEQYF
TRBD2,TRBJ2-3,TRBV7-6,15,.,TGTGCCAGCAGCTTTTCTAGCGGGGGGTTAGATACGCAGTATTTT,CASSFSSGGLDTQYF
.,TRBJ2-7,TRBV9,17,.,TGTGCCAGCAACCGAAAGAAGAGAACAGGGCTCCCCTACGAGCAGTACTTC,CASNRKKRTGLPYEQYF
.,TRBJ1-4,TRBV19,15,once,TGTGCCAGTAGTACCAAGGGGATTGCTAATGAAAAACTGTTTTTT,CASSTKGIANEKLFF
.,TRBJ2-7,TRBV2,12,.,TGTGCCAGTGGAGGGAACCCCTACGAGCAGTACTTC,CASGGNPYEQYF
.,TRBJ2-3,TRBV5-1,16,.,TGCGCCAGCAGCTTGAGGTCAGGCTCTAGCACAGATACGCAGTATTTT,CASSLRSGSSTDTQYF
.,TRBJ1-1,TRBV13,15,.,TGTGCCAGCAGCTTAAAGACAGGAATGAACACTGAAGCTTTCTTT,CASSLKTGMNTEAFF
.,TRBJ2-3,TRBV3-1/TRBV3-2,12,.,TGTGCCAGCAGCCAAGCTATAGATACGCAGTATTTT,CASSQAIDTQYF
TRBD1,TRBJ2-2,TRBV3-1/TRBV3-2,18,.,TGTGCCAGCAGCCAAGTAATTCCGGGACAGGGGGCATATGGGGAGCTGTTTTTT,CASSQVIPGQGAYGELFF
TRBD2,TRBJ2-1,TRBV5-1,14,medium-sized,TGCGCCAGCAGCCCGGGACTAGCGAACAATGAGCAGTTCTTC,CASSPGLANNEQFF
TRBD1,TRBJ2-3,TRBV6-1,15,.,TGTGCCAGCAGTGAAGCGGGACAGGGGACAGATACGCAGTATTTT,CASSEAGQGTDTQYF
TRBD1,TRBJ2-7,TRBV11-3,13,.,TGTGCCAGCAGCTTTGACAGGGGCTACGAGCAGTACTTC,CASSFDRGYEQYF
TRBD1,TRBJ2-4,TRBV19,18,once,TGTGCCAGCAACGCTTTCGGACAGGGGAAGTGGGCCAAAAACATTCAGTACTTC,CASNAFGQGKWAKNIQYF
.,TRBJ2-7,TRBV6-5,14,.,TGTGCCAGTCGTACCGCGGCGGGGCAGGACGAGCAGTACTTC,CASRTAAGQDEQYF
TRBD2,TRBJ2-2,TRBV10-3,17,.,TGTGCCATCAGGGGACTAGCGGGGGCCCCGAACACCGGGGAGCTGTTTTTT,CAIRGLAGAPNTGELFF
.,TRBJ1-1,TRBV6-5,16,.,TGTGCCAGCAGTTACTCGAGAGGGCGGCACGACACTGAAGCTTTCTTT,CASSYSRGRHDTEAFF
.,TRBJ2-5,TRBV14,16,.,TGTGCCAGCAGCCTCAGGATACCCCAGGGGGGTGAGACCCAGTACTTC,CASSLRIPQGGETQYF
.,TRBJ1-1,TRBV21-1,15,.,TGTGCCAGCCGCTTGAGACGGGGAAAGAACACTGAAGCTTTCTTT,CASRLRRGKNTEAFF
TRBD2,TRBJ2-2,TRBV7-9,18,.,TGTGCCAGCAGGGCCGGGGCTAGCGGGGGGACAAACACCGGGGAGCTGTTTTTT,CASRAGASGGTNTGELFF
.,TRBJ2-3,TRBV18,14,.,TGTGCCAGCTCACCGGACAAAAAGGCAGATACGCAGTATTTT,CASSPDKKADTQYF
TRBD1,TRBJ1-2,TRBV10-3,15,.,TGTGCCAGCTCCAACCCCGGACAGGGGGCCCGTGGCTACACCTTC,CASSNPGQGARGYTF
.,TRBJ1-5,TRBV4-2,15,.,TGTGCCAGCAGCCAAGAACAGGGAAGGCAACAGCCCCAGCATTTT,CASSQEQGRQQPQHF
.,TRBJ1-2,TRBV5-1,14,.,TGCGCCAGCAGCTTTGACGGTGGGGCCTATGGCTACACCTTC,CASSFDGGAYGYTF
.,TRBJ1-6,TRBV5-1,14,.,TGCGCCAGCAGCCCCAGGGATAGTAATTCACCCCTCCACTTT,CASSPRDSNSPLHF
TRBD2,TRBJ2-3,TRBV4-2,15,.,TGTGCCAGCAGCCACCGAGCGGGGAACACAGATACGCAGTATTTT,CASSHRAGNTDTQYF
.,TRBJ1-2,TRBV24-1,15,.,TGTGCCACCGAGGTCATAACTAAGGAATGTTATGGCTACACCTTC,CATEVITKECYGYTF
TRBD1,TRBJ2-3,TRBV19,16,.,TGTGCCAGTACCCCTCGAGGGGACAGGGGGCAGGATACGCAGTATTTT,CASTPRGDRGQDTQYF
.,TRBJ2-6,TRBV19,15,once,TGTGCCAGTAGTATTATCAGGGCTGGGGCCAACGTCCTGACTTTC,CASSIIRAGANVLTF
.,TRBJ2-6,TRBV7-9,14,.,TGTGCCAGCAGCGTCAGCTCTGGGGCCAACGTCCTGACTTTC,CASSVSSGANVLTF
TRBD1,TRBJ2-7,TRBV11-2,15,.,TGTGCCAGCAGCTTAGATGGGACAGGGTTCGACGAGCAGTACTTC,CASSLDGTGFDEQYF
.,TRBJ1-2,TRBV5-6,13,.,TGTGCCAGCAGCTTGGGTCGCAGGGCTGGCTACACCTTC,CASSLGRRAGYTF
.,TRBJ2-6,TRBV5-1,15,.,TGCGCCAGCAGCGCGCGGCCAGCCGGGGCCAACGTCCTGACTTTC,CASSARPAGANVLTF
TRBD1,TRBJ1-2,TRBV5-1,14,.,TGCGCCAGCAGCTCGACAGGGACGAACTATGGCTACACCTTC,CASSSTGTNYGYTF
TRBD1,TRBJ1-2,TRBV19,14,.,TGTGCCAGTAGGAACAGGGGGCTAAACTATGGCTACACCTTC,CASRNRGLNYGYTF
TRBD1,TRBJ1-2,TRBV29-1,11,.,TGCAGCGTAGGACAGGGGTATGGCTACACCTTC,CSVGQGYGYTF
.,TRBJ2-7,TRBV5-4,15,.,TGTGCCAGCAGCGTCGTGGGGGCGATCGGCTACGAGCAGTACTTC,CASSVVGAIGYEQYF
.,TRBJ2-5,TRBV20-1,12,.,TGCAGTGCTAGTTTGGCCAGAGAGACCCAGTACTTC,CSASLARETQYF
.,TRBJ2-3,TRBV29-1,12,.,TGCAGCGTTGCTAGCAGCGCAGATACGCAGTATTTT,CSVASSADTQYF
.,TRBJ2-5,TRBV11-2,15,.,TGTGCCAGCAGCTTCTGGGAGTCGGCTGGAGAGACCCAGTACTTC,CASSFWESAGETQYF
TRBD2,TRBJ2-1,TRBV2,16,.,TGTGCCAGCAGCATTGGACTAGCGGGGATGGGGAATGAGCAGTTCTTC,CASSIGLAGMGNEQFF
.,TRBJ1-3,TRBV11-3,15,.,TGTGCCAGCAGCTCTGGACAGATCTCTGGAAACACCATATATTTT,CASSSGQISGNTIYF
TRBD1,TRBJ1-2,TRBV7-9,17,few,TGTGCCAGCAGCTTAGGTGGGACAGGGGGTGCGATGAATGGCTACACCTTC,CASSLGGTGGAMNGYTF
.,TRBJ1-2,TRBV6-6,14,.,TGTGCCAGCAGTCCGACGGGGGGGTCCGGCGGCTACACCTTC,CASSPTGGSGGYTF
TRBD1,TRBJ2-3,TRBV19,15,.,TGTGCCAGTAGCCCGGGACAGGGGATCTTCGATACGCAGTATTTT,CASSPGQGIFDTQYF
.,TRBJ2-5,TRBV5-4,16,.,TGTGCCAGCAGCCCGTCGAGGACTAGGGGGGGGGAGACCCAGTACTTC,CASSPSRTRGGETQYF